The clone carrying this TCR beta chain was seen only once. This entry is derived from a study of T-cell reconstitution after alpha-beta-depleted transplantation in children. A TCRbeta library incorporating unique molecular identifiers was prepared. TCRdb reprocessed the PCR reads via MiXCR and lists one record per CDR3 protein. This table holds hundreds of thousands of distinct CDR3 sequences, about 23% found once. This CDR3 is built from 13 residues. The V end was cut by 3 bases, the J end by 4 bases, with 9 bases between. The sequence came from a boy under two years old who had a stem cell transplant for acute myeloid leukemia, so the T cells may come from the graft donor. Material: PBMCs, mostly from graft donor cells, obtained 360 days after TCRalphabeta/CD19-depleted stem cell transplant. The chain is built from TRBV12-3 or TRBV12-4 and TRBJ1-1; D is undetermined. The CDR3 coding sequence is TGTGCCAGCAGTTTTCAGTGGGGCACTGAAGCTTTCTTT. Protein product: CASSFQWGTEAFF.